This T cell receptor (beta chain) was observed in a study of blood T cell repertoires in COVID-19. Across the study: Samples of COVID-19 (acute and convalescent) were obtained from the United States, Italy and Spain.

CDR1 is SGHRS, CDR2 YFSETQ, per germline. V dropped 1 base and J dropped 1 base, with 8 bases sitting between them. This CDR3 spans 14 amino acids. This table comes from immunoSEQ multiplex PCR, and its TCRdb copy is limited to in-frame clones, with some not included. Here the sample spans roughly 300,000 clones, 85% to 90% being singletons. Sequencing input: peripheral blood. The clonotype was recovered from a woman in her 30s with COVID-19, enrolled during active disease. V usage is TRBV5-1 and J usage is TRBJ1-1; D is uncertain. CDR3 coding DNA: TGCGCCAGCAGCTTGACTGTTGGGAACACTGAAGCTTTCTTT. This encodes CASSLTVGNTEAFF.